The 14 T cell receptor beta chains presented below share a single source sample, sequenced in a study of blood T cell repertoires in COVID-19. Generated by immunoSEQ multiplex PCR, the TCRdb table keeps only in-frame clones and is missing some. Here the sample spans 39,000 or so clones, 80% to 90% being singletons. Sequenced: peripheral blood. The receptors here all came from a human donor in a cohort sampled during active COVID-19.

The gene calls are TRBV5-1 and TRBJ1-1, with 7 bases aligning to TRBD1. CDR1 is SGHRS and CDR2 is YFSETQ in the germline V gene. The CDR3 has 15 residues. J gave up 0 bases and V 3 bases, and 5 bases lay outside the gene matches. The CDR3 region has the DNA TGCGCCAGCAGCTCGGGACAGAACCTGAACACTGAAGCTTTCTTT. Translation: CASSSGQNLNTEAFF.

The chain links TRBV12-3 or TRBV12-4 to TRBJ1-5, with TRBD1 matching over 7 bases. J was trimmed by 8 bases and V by 6 bases; bases with no gene match: 7. The CDR3 is 13 amino acids. CDR3 in amino acids: CASSPTGREPQHF. DNA of the CDR3: TGTGCCAGCAGCCCGACAGGGCGGGAGCCCCAGCATTTT.

This chain links TRBV11-2 with TRBJ1-1; D is ambiguous. V lost 0 bases to trimming and J lost 11 bases, with 7 bases between them. Germline V gene sequence: CDR1 SGHAT, CDR2 FQNNGV. This CDR3 comprises 11 residues. The CDR3 sequence is CASSLDAQAFF. In DNA, the CDR3 is TGTGCCAGCAGCTTAGACGCCCAGGCTTTCTTT.

This chain joins TRBV19 and TRBJ2-1; 7 positions agree with TRBD2. From germline, CDR1 is LNHDA and CDR2 SQIVND (reference sequence). V trimming: 3 bases; J trimming: 8 bases; junction bases outside the gene matches: 10. There are 15 residues in the CDR3. The CDR3 DNA is TGTGCCAGTAGTATCTACCGCGGGGGTAGGGATGAGCAGTTCTTC. Protein sequence: CASSIYRGGRDEQFF.

This clone has a single count. The chain links TRBV10-3 to TRBJ2-7, with 11 bases aligning to TRBD2. CDR3 length: 16 amino acids. Germline values: CDR1 ENHRY, CDR2 SYGVKD. Germline trimming cut 10 bases from V and 5 bases from J; bases unmatched to any gene: 16. CDR3 loop: CATSSERLAGGNEQYF. Written as DNA, the CDR3 is TGTGCCACCTCCTCCGAGCGCCTAGCGGGGGGCAACGAGCAGTACTTC.

The J gene is TRBJ1-4, the V gene TRBV28; tentatively, D is TRBD1 (5 bases). V was trimmed by 3 bases and J by 7 bases, leaving 12 bases between them. This CDR3 is built from 14 residues. CDR1 is MDHEN and CDR2 is SYDVKM in the germline V gene. The CDR3 DNA follows: TGTGCCAGCAGTTTTGTGACAGTTCCTGAAAAACTGTTTTTT. It yields the protein CASSFVTVPEKLFF.

The rearrangement joins TRBV30 to TRBJ2-7; 10 nucleotides line up with TRBD1. The CDR3 spans 15 residues. Germline V lookup: CDR1 GTSNPN, CDR2 SVGIG (reference sequence). Unmatched junction bases numbered 6, after V lost 3 bases and J lost 1 base. The CDR3: CAWSATGGGSYEQYF. CDR3 in DNA: TGTGCCTGGAGCGCGACAGGGGGCGGGTCCTACGAGCAGTACTTC.

This clone showed up just a few times. V usage is TRBV5-1 and J usage is TRBJ1-2; 7 positions agree with TRBD1. Germline CDR1 is SGHRS and CDR2 is YFSETQ. V trimming: 4 bases; J trimming: 2 bases; junction bases outside the gene matches: 5. The CDR3 has 14 residues. In DNA form, the CDR3 reads TGCGCCAGCAGCACAGGGGACCCGAACTATGGCTACACCTTC. Its protein is CASSTGDPNYGYTF.

The chain has TRBV6-6 and TRBJ2-3, with D possibly being TRBD2 (6 bases). The germline V gene has CDR1 MNHNY and CDR2 SVGAGI (reference sequence). V lost 2 bases, J lost 2 bases, and 11 bases lay in between. This CDR3 comprises 15 residues. This chain's CDR3 is CASSYGVAATDTQYF. The CDR3 DNA reads as TGTGCCAGCAGTTACGGGGTAGCGGCCACAGATACGCAGTATTTT.

The gene calls are TRBV7-2 and TRBJ2-5, with D possibly matching TRBD1 (5 bases). Germline V gene data show CDR1 as SGHTA and CDR2 as FQGNSA. The CDR3 runs 13 residues. The ends were cut back, 5 bases at V and 7 bases at J, with 14 bases in the middle. The CDR3 region has the DNA TGTGCCAGCAGCCCAGGGCCACGACGGACCCAGTACTTC. Translated: CASSPGPRRTQYF.

This chain joins TRBV5-1 and TRBJ2-7; D perhaps matches TRBD2 (6 bases). Germline assignment: CDR1 SGHRS and CDR2 YFSETQ. The CDR3 is 14 residues long. V dropped 0 bases and J dropped 3 bases, with 10 bases sitting between them. The DNA for the CDR3 is TGCGCCAGCAGCTTGGCCGGGGGAGACTACGAGCAGTACTTC. This sequence encodes CASSLAGGDYEQYF.

This chain uses TRBV9 with TRBJ1-6, with 7 bases fitting TRBD1. With 0 bases clipped from V and 9 bases from J, the junction kept 6 bases outside the gene matches. In germline, CDR1 is SGDLS, CDR2 YYNGEE. CDR3 size: 15 residues. CDR3 sequence (DNA): TGTGCCAGCAGCGTAGGAGGGGGCGGTACTTCACCCCTCCACTTT. As protein: CASSVGGGGTSPLHF.

This sequence joins TRBV6-5 and TRBJ1-4; TRBD1 matches at 7 bases. Germline V gene sequence: CDR1 MNHEY, CDR2 SVGAGI. The CDR3 is 11 residues long. V trimming: 10 bases; J trimming: 10 bases; junction bases outside the gene matches: 6. This CDR3 is CATSGTAKLFF. Written as DNA, the CDR3 is TGTGCCACCTCGGGGACAGCAAAACTGTTTTTT.

The CDR3 region has the DNA TGTGCCAGCAGCCAGGGGGTTTCGGCTAGCGGGAGAGCCTACAATGAGCAGTTCTTC. Translated: CASSQGVSASGRAYNEQFF. The gene calls are TRBV3-1 (or the pseudogene TRBV3-2) and TRBJ2-1; 10 bases are a match to TRBD2. V lost 3 bases, J lost 2 bases, and 13 bases stayed unmatched. Looked up from germline, CDR1 is LGHDT and CDR2 is YNNKEL (reference sequence). CDR3 length: 19 amino acids.